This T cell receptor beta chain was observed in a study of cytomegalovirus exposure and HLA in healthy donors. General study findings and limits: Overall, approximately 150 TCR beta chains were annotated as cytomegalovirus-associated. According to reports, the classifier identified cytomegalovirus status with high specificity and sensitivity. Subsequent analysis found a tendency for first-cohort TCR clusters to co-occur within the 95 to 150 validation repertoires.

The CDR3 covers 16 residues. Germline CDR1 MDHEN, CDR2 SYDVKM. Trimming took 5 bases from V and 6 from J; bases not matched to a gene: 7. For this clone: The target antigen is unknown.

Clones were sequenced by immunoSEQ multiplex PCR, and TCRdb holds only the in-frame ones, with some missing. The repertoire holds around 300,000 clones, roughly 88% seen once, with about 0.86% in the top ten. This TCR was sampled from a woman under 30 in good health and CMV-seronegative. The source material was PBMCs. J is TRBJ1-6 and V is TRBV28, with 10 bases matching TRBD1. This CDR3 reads CASSPRQGAINSPLHF. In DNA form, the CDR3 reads TGTGCCAGCAGTCCTCGACAGGGGGCCATTAATTCACCCCTCCACTTT.